What follows are 29 T cell receptor beta chains derived from one specimen sequenced in a study of regulatory T cells in long-lasting Graves disease. As for time point: newly diagnosed GD, antithyroid drugs for less than 3 months. RNA isolated from PBMCs was used to make the TCR library. Libraries of TCR beta came from iRepertoire HTBI primers plus Arm-PCR of CDR3 regions. TCRdb re-called the multiplex PCR reads through MiXCR, storing one row per CDR3 protein. This table holds roughly 420,000 distinct CDR3 sequences, about 15% found once. The sample was also linked to a second study, of T cells in Graves' hyperthyroidism and ophthalmopathy.

The sample was peripheral blood mononuclear cells (PBMCs), taken at new diagnosis, from a patient treated with antithyroid drugs. These receptors originate from a woman aged 25 to 39 with Graves disease.

Details on this clonotype: This may be a read error, as it is one base from a much larger clone. V usage is TRBV6-1 and J usage is TRBJ2-3, with D maybe TRBD1 (5 bases). Germline V gene data show CDR1 as MNHNS and CDR2 as SASEGT. The CDR3 loop spans 12 amino acids. The CDR3 nucleotides read TGTGCCAGCAGTAGACAGCTCGAGACCCGGTACTTC. Its protein product is CASSRQLETRYF.

This clonotype was counted only a few times. The CDR3 reads CASSHAGTSGSGGQFF. CDR3 DNA: TGTGCCAGCAGCCATGCCGGGACTAGCGGGAGTGGGGGGCAGTTCTTC. The rearrangement links TRBV3-1 to TRBJ2-1, with TRBD2 matching over 14 bases. The CDR3 extends over 16 amino acids. Germline lookup yields CDR1 LGHDT and CDR2 YNNKEL (reference sequence). V lost 3 bases and J lost 12; bases outside the gene matches: 10.

CDR3 DNA sequence: TGTGCCAGCAGCTTCCTCGACCCCCAGGGGCAGTTCTTC. Residues: CASSFLDPQGQFF. The chain employs TRBV3-1 and TRBJ2-1; tentative D call: TRBD1 (5 bases). The CDR3 runs to 13 residues. Germline assignment: CDR1 LGHDT and CDR2 YNNKEL (reference sequence). Trimming stripped 5 bases from V and 12 bases from J, with 17 bases between.

This clonotype was seen at least ten times. The chain employs TRBV9 and TRBJ1-1; 12 nucleotides agree with TRBD1. Per germline, CDR1 SGDLS and CDR2 YYNGEE. This CDR3 has 17 residues. J gave up 4 bases and V 3 bases, and 10 bases lay outside the gene matches. The CDR3 DNA reads TGTGCCAGCAGCGCTGGGACAGGGGGCGACCGGGGCACTGAAGCTTTCTTT. Protein: CASSAGTGGDRGTEAFF.

This clonotype was counted ten times or more. This rearrangement joins TRBV30 to TRBJ1-1; TRBD1 might be the D (6 bases). V gave up 3 bases and J gave up 8 bases, with 16 bases separating them. The CDR3 is 13 amino acids. CDR1 is GTSNPN and CDR2 is SVGIG in the germline V gene (reference sequence). The CDR3 reads CAWSQTGIPEAFF. CDR3 nucleotide sequence: TGTGCCTGGAGCCAAACAGGGATCCCCGAAGCTTTCTTT.

V gene TRBV5-1 combines with J gene TRBJ1-3; the D gene is possibly TRBD1 (6 bases). Germline V gene lookup returns CDR1 SGHRS and CDR2 YFSETQ. The V gene lost 5 bases and the J gene lost 0 bases, with 12 bases spanning the gap. The CDR3 sequence is 15 residues long. The CDR3 region is CASRRDTNSGNTIYF. The CDR3 nucleotides are TGCGCCAGCAGGCGGGACACCAACTCTGGAAACACCATATATTTT.

This clonotype occurred a few times. The chain uses TRBV7-9 and TRBJ1-1; D unresolved. This CDR3 contains 14 residues. With 1 base removed from V and 1 base from J, the gap between germline ends came to 7 bases. Germline CDR1 SEHNR, CDR2 FQNEAQ (reference sequence). The CDR3 spells CASSLDSWNTEAFF. The CDR3 DNA sequence: TGTGCCAGCAGCTTAGATAGCTGGAACACTGAAGCTTTCTTT.

The rearrangement links TRBV7-3 to TRBJ2-2; the D gene is possibly TRBD1 (6 bases). Trimming took 5 bases from V and 4 from J, leaving 17 bases between them. Germline values: CDR1 SGHTA, CDR2 FQGTGA. This CDR3 spans 16 amino acids. CDR3 in amino acids: CASSPSPGGGTGELFF. CDR3 DNA sequence: TGTGCCAGCAGCCCCTCCCCTGGGGGCGGCACCGGGGAGCTGTTTTTT.

This clonotype was seen repeatedly, ten times or more. The chain recombines TRBV2 with TRBJ2-5; unclear D gene. The CDR3 extends over 13 amino acids. V was trimmed by 4 bases and J by 4 bases, leaving 10 bases between them. The germline gives CDR1 SNHLY, CDR2 FYNNEI. For the CDR3, the DNA is TGTGCCAGCAGTGGTGAACGGCGAGAGACCCAGTACTTC. This translates into CASSGERRETQYF.

This clonotype has a handful of counts. This chain joins TRBV7-2 and TRBJ1-2, with D possibly being TRBD1 (5 bases). Germline V gives CDR1 SGHTA, CDR2 FQGNSA. The CDR3 has 14 amino acids. V gave up 0 bases and J gave up 7 bases, with 12 bases separating them. The CDR3 reads CASSLAGGVRGYTF. For the CDR3, the DNA is TGTGCCAGCAGCTTAGCGGGGGGAGTTCGTGGCTACACCTTC.

About this clonotype: It is likely a read error: a sequence one base away is far more abundant. This chain links TRBV6-9 with TRBJ2-3; D remains ambiguous. Germline CDR1 and CDR2: MNHGY and SVAAGI. Trimming cost V 3 bases and J 3 bases, with 13 bases left between them. There are 15 residues in the CDR3. CDR3 in DNA: TGTGCCAGCAGTTACCGCAGGAGTAGTACAGATACGCAGTATTTT. Its translation: CASSYRRSSTDTQYF.

There are many counts of this clonotype. This chain joins TRBV12-3 or TRBV12-4 and TRBJ2-7; a weak D match, TRBD2 (5 bases). V was pared by 1 base and J by 2 bases, with 9 bases between. The CDR3 is 14 amino acids. The CDR3 DNA sequence: TGTGCCAGCAGTTTAGGTGGGAGAGCCTACGAGCAGTACTTC. It codes for CASSLGGRAYEQYF.

This clonotype was detected a few times. The rearrangement uses TRBV9 and TRBJ2-2; TRBD2 matches at 7 bases. Per the germline V gene, CDR1 is SGDLS and CDR2 is YYNGEE. CDR3 length: 17 residues. The junction had 17 bases not matched to a gene; V was cut back by 4 bases and J by 8 bases. CDR3 sequence: CASSPSRASGTWGELFF. The CDR3 bases are TGTGCCAGCAGCCCATCCCGGGCTAGCGGAACCTGGGGGGAGCTGTTTTTT.

This clonotype was counted ten times or more. This chain uses TRBV28 with TRBJ1-4; 7 nucleotides line up with TRBD1. CDR3 length equals 15 residues. The V segment lost 0 bases and the J segment 4 bases; nucleotides outside the gene matches: 2. Germline CDR1 is MDHEN and CDR2 is SYDVKM. CDR3 residues: CASSLWGTVNEKLFF. DNA for the CDR3: TGTGCCAGCAGTTTATGGGGGACAGTTAATGAAAAACTGTTTTTT. Complete variable domain (other parts from reference TRBV28 and TRBJ1-4): DVKVTQSSRYLVKRTGEKVFLECVQDMDHENMFWYRQDPGLGLRLIYFSYDVKMKEKGDIPEGYSVSREKKERFSLILESASTNQTSMYLCASSLWGTVNEKLFFGSGTQLSVL.

The table lists this clonotype with many counts. The chain couples TRBV18 to TRBJ2-1; tentative D call: TRBD1 (6 bases). Germline lookup yields CDR1 KGHSH and CDR2 LQKENI. The V end was cut by 6 bases, the J end by 3 bases, with 15 bases between. This CDR3 region has 15 residues. This chain's CDR3 is CASSTPSTGYNEQFF. The DNA for the CDR3 is TGTGCCAGCTCGACCCCCTCGACAGGCTACAATGAGCAGTTCTTC.

Many counts were recorded for this clonotype. This sequence joins TRBV27 and TRBJ1-4, with TRBD1 matching over 9 bases. Germline lookup yields CDR1 MNHEY and CDR2 SMNVEV (reference sequence). Trimming took 2 bases from V and 0 from J; bases not matched to a gene: 13. CDR3 length: 20 amino acids. CDR3: CASSLVGQGAGDATNEKLFF. Here the CDR3 DNA reads TGTGCCAGCAGTTTAGTGGGACAGGGCGCCGGAGACGCAACTAATGAAAAACTGTTTTTT.

This chain connects TRBV5-6 to TRBJ1-2; D not certain. Trimming took 3 bases from V and 5 from J, leaving 17 bases between them. CDR1 is SGHDT, CDR2 YYEEEE, per germline. The CDR3 is 15 residues long. DNA for the CDR3: TGTGCCAGCAGCTCGCGCACCCATTCTTCATATGGCTACACCTTC. Its translation is CASSSRTHSSYGYTF.

This clonotype was recorded many times. The chain is built from TRBV18 and TRBJ1-2; a weak D match, TRBD1 (5 bases). Germline-derived CDR1 and CDR2 are KGHSH and LQKENI. Trimming shortened V by 6 bases and J by 3 bases, and 20 bases separated the two germline ends. This CDR3 spans 16 amino acids. The CDR3, as DNA: TGTGCCAGCTCTCAGCCTGGGGCCGGAGAGGACTATGGCTACACCTTC. Translation: CASSQPGAGEDYGYTF.

This clonotype was seen repeatedly, ten times or more. This sequence joins TRBV27 and TRBJ2-5; perhaps TRBD2 as D (5 bases). Germline lookup yields CDR1 MNHEY and CDR2 SMNVEV (reference sequence). With 8 bases removed from V and 2 bases from J, the gap between germline ends came to 12 bases. The CDR3 covers 13 residues. The CDR3 region is CASSSRGQETQYF. CDR3 DNA: TGTGCCAGCTCATCACGGGGACAAGAGACCCAGTACTTC.

This clonotype has just a few counts. The V and J genes are TRBV7-9 and TRBJ1-1; D is ambiguous. Germline values: CDR1 SEHNR, CDR2 FQNEAQ (reference sequence). Between the trimmed V and J ends, which lost 7 bases and 4 bases, there was a span of 22 bases. The CDR3 runs 16 residues. Here the CDR3 DNA reads TGTGCCAGCACCCATCCCGAAGGATACTCGGTCACTGAAGCTTTCTTT. Translation: CASTHPEGYSVTEAFF.

This clonotype has ten or more counts. The rearrangement uses TRBV12-3 or TRBV12-4 and TRBJ1-5, with TRBD1 as a possible D gene (6 bases). The CDR3 is made up of 15 amino acids. Trimming left V 5 bases short and J 0 bases short, with 11 bases between. The CDR3 sequence: CASSKDSLSNQPQHF. As DNA, the CDR3 is TGTGCCAGCAGTAAGGACAGCCTTAGCAATCAGCCCCAGCATTTT.

J is TRBJ2-1 and V is TRBV19; 13 bases fit TRBD2. Trimming at V came to 8 bases and at J to 6 bases, leaving 4 bases not matched to a gene. The CDR3 loop spans 14 amino acids. Germline values: CDR1 LNHDA, CDR2 SQIVND (reference sequence). Here the CDR3 reads CASGTSGISNEQFF. In nucleotides, the CDR3 is TGTGCCAGTGGGACTAGCGGGATCTCCAATGAGCAGTTCTTC.

This clonotype occurred many times. The chain has TRBV12-3 or TRBV12-4 and TRBJ2-2; unclear D gene. The CDR3 contains 14 residues. Trimming shortened V by 8 bases and J by 0 bases, and 10 bases separated the two germline ends. CDR3 amino acids: CASRSGANTGELFF. The CDR3 bases are TGTGCCAGCCGTAGTGGCGCGAACACCGGGGAGCTGTTTTTT.

This clonotype was counted at least ten times. The final CDR3 position lacks the conserved phenylalanine or tryptophan, pointing to a likely read error. This chain connects TRBV28 to TRBJ2-7; tentative D call: TRBD2 (6 bases). The germline gives CDR1 MDHEN, CDR2 SYDVKM. This CDR3 region has 16 residues. The V and J ends lost 7 bases and 3 bases respectively, with 22 bases between them. This CDR3 reads CASNAGWRTTSYEQYL. The CDR3 nucleotides are TGTGCCAGCAACGCTGGGTGGAGGACTACGAGCTACGAGCAGTACCTC.

This clonotype was detected ten times or more. The gene calls are TRBV6-5 and TRBJ2-7; 8 nucleotides line up with TRBD1. The length of the CDR3 is 16 residues. From germline, CDR1 is MNHEY and CDR2 SVGAGI. Trimming at V came to 2 bases and at J to 6 bases, leaving 12 bases not matched to a gene. In nucleotides, the CDR3 is TGTGCCAGCAGTTACGGTCGTGAGGACAGGGCTCCCGAGCAGTACTTC. Translation gives CASSYGREDRAPEQYF.

In this sample, this clonotype turned up many times. The genes are TRBV18 and TRBJ2-2; TRBD2 might be the D (7 bases). Trimming removed 3 bases at V and 1 base at J, with 9 bases between. Germline V CDR1 and CDR2: KGHSH, LQKENI. The CDR3 consists of 15 residues. The CDR3 reads CASSPRGQNTGELFF. The CDR3, as DNA: TGTGCCAGCTCACCGCGGGGGCAGAACACCGGGGAGCTGTTTTTT. Using reference TRBV18 and TRBJ2-2 for the parts outside the CDR3, the full variable domain is NAGVMQNPRHLVRRRGQEARLRCSPMKGHSHVYWYRQLPEEGLKFMVYLQKENIIDESGMPKERFSAEFPKEGPSILRIQQVVRGDSAAYFCASSPRGQNTGELFFGEGSRLTVL.

The gene calls are TRBV5-1 and TRBJ2-1; 7 bases line up with TRBD2. This CDR3 is built from 18 residues. The J segment lost 8 bases and the V segment lost 0 bases, leaving 17 bases of the junction unmatched. Germline lookup yields CDR1 SGHRS and CDR2 YFSETQ. CDR3 protein: CASSLASSPGLIGYEQFF. CDR3 bases: TGCGCCAGCAGCTTGGCCTCCTCCCCGGGACTAATCGGTTATGAGCAGTTCTTC.

This clonotype was seen repeatedly, ten times or more. The rearrangement links TRBV11-2 to TRBJ2-7; possible D gene TRBD2, 6 bases. Per the germline V gene, CDR1 is SGHAT and CDR2 is FQNNGV. CDR3 length: 14 amino acids. Trimming pared 1 base from V and 0 bases from J, leaving 7 bases between. CDR3 amino acids: CASSLGLDSYEQYF. The CDR3 coding sequence is TGTGCCAGCAGCTTAGGACTAGACTCCTACGAGCAGTACTTC.

This clonotype was observed at least ten times. The gene calls are TRBV12-3 or TRBV12-4 and TRBJ2-3; no firm D call. Deletions cut 10 bases from V and 0 bases from J, with 14 bases between. The CDR3 is 14 amino acids. In DNA form, the CDR3 reads TGTGCCACCCAGTGGCTTACTAGCACAGATACGCAGTATTTT. Amino acids: CATQWLTSTDTQYF.